These 10 T cell receptor beta chains share one sample of origin, sequenced in a study of regulatory T cells in long-lasting Graves disease. Building of the TCR beta libraries involved iRepertoire HTBI primers and Arm-PCR of CDR3 regions. From the multiplex PCR reads, TCRdb called clonotypes with MiXCR, one entry per CDR3 protein. This sample has 520,000 or so distinct CDR3 sequences; approximately 12% occur once, and the top ten carry about 8.3%. Time point here: newly diagnosed GD, antithyroid drugs for less than 3 months. From RNA extracted from PBMCs, the TCR library was made. The data also belong to a second study, concerning T cells in Graves' hyperthyroidism and ophthalmopathy.

The input for sequencing was peripheral blood mononuclear cells (PBMCs), taken at new diagnosis, from a patient treated with antithyroid drugs. Receptor source: a woman aged 30 to 39 with Graves disease.

This clonotype was counted at least ten times. The chain has TRBV30 and TRBJ1-6, with D possibly TRBD1 on 6 matching bases. Per the germline V gene, CDR1 is GTSNPN and CDR2 is SVGIG (reference sequence). The CDR3 covers 13 residues. V was clipped by 2 bases and J by 9 bases, with 11 bases between them. CDR3 loop: CAWSSGVGSPLHF. CDR3 DNA sequence: TGTGCCTGGAGTTCAGGGGTTGGTTCACCCCTCCACTTT. The entire variable domain, with the rest obtained from reference TRBV30 and TRBJ1-6, is as follows: SQTIHQWPATLVQPVGSPLSLECTVEGTSNPNLYWYRQAAGRGLQLLFYSVGIGQISSEVPQNLSASRPQDRQFILSSKKLLLSDSGFYLCAWSSGVGSPLHFGNGTRLTVT.

Ten or more counts support this clonotype. The chain links TRBV19 to TRBJ2-1; D is undetermined. The CDR3 totals 13 residues. From germline, CDR1 is LNHDA and CDR2 SQIVND (reference sequence). The ends were cut back, 0 bases at V and 6 bases at J, with 6 bases in the middle. The CDR3 sequence: CASSIDLPNEQFF. CDR3 DNA: TGTGCCAGTAGTATAGATCTCCCCAATGAGCAGTTCTTC.

This clonotype came up a few times. The genes are TRBV19 and TRBJ1-2, with D unresolved. The CDR3 runs to 12 residues. Trimming left V 4 bases short and J 8 bases short, with 11 bases between. Germline values: CDR1 LNHDA, CDR2 SQIVND (reference sequence). CDR3 protein: CASSKEEGGYTF. The CDR3 DNA sequence: TGTGCCAGTAGTAAGGAGGAGGGCGGCTACACCTTC.

This chain links TRBV29-1 with TRBJ1-2; a possible D gene is TRBD1 (5 bases). V shed 6 bases and J shed 7 bases, with 9 bases lying between them. The germline V gene has CDR1 SQVTM and CDR2 ANQGSEA. This CDR3 has 10 amino acids. The CDR3 region is CSVLGAGYTF. The CDR3 nucleotides read TGCAGCGTCCTAGGGGCTGGCTACACCTTC.

V gene TRBV4-3 combines with J gene TRBJ2-7; D may correspond to TRBD1 or TRBD2 (6 bases each). Trimming took 2 bases from V and 2 from J, leaving 13 bases between them. CDR3 size: 15 residues. Germline CDR1 and CDR2: LGHNA and YSLEER. The CDR3 loop reads CASSQKWRGTYEQYF. The CDR3, as DNA: TGCGCCAGCAGCCAAAAGTGGAGGGGGACCTACGAGCAGTACTTC.

This clonotype was counted once. This could be a read error, since a much larger clone is one nucleotide away. The chain employs TRBV28 and TRBJ1-2; D unclear. The V gene's germline CDR1 is MDHEN and CDR2 SYDVKM. The length of the CDR3 is 14 residues. The CDR3, as DNA: TGTGCCAGCAGTCTCAGAATGGCTAACTATGGCTGCACCTTC. Translating gives CASSLRMANYGCTF.

This clonotype came up many times. The rearrangement joins TRBV11-2 to TRBJ2-7; D call uncertain. In germline, CDR1 is SGHAT, CDR2 FQNNGV. This CDR3 region has 13 residues. V was trimmed by 4 bases and J by 2 bases, leaving 9 bases between them. The CDR3: CASSYDRTYEQYF. The DNA for the CDR3 is TGTGCCAGCAGCTACGACCGTACCTACGAGCAGTACTTC.

There are many counts of this clonotype. The chain combines TRBV28 with TRBJ2-1; 9 bases match TRBD2. Losses at the gene ends were 8 bases for V and 1 base for J; bases not matched to a gene: 9. Germline CDR1 MDHEN, CDR2 SYDVKM. The CDR3 is 16 amino acids. Here the CDR3 reads CASRELAGESYNEQFF. Here the CDR3 DNA reads TGTGCCAGCCGGGAATTAGCGGGAGAGTCCTACAATGAGCAGTTCTTC.

This clonotype appeared many times. The genes are TRBV28 and TRBJ2-3; D gene uncertain. Trimming removed 2 bases from V and 9 bases from J, with 9 bases in between. CDR3 size: 12 residues. Germline V gene lookup returns CDR1 MDHEN and CDR2 SYDVKM. The CDR3 nucleotides are TGTGCCAGCAGTTTACAAGTTAAAACGCAGTATTTT. It specifies CASSLQVKTQYF.

This clonotype was found many times. The V and J genes are TRBV30 and TRBJ1-5; D may be TRBD1 (5 bases). Trimming took off 1 base at V and 4 bases at J, with 8 bases between the two ends. This CDR3 comprises 13 residues. Germline-derived CDR1 and CDR2 are GTSNPN and SVGIG (reference sequence). The CDR3 spells CAWSGTLNQPQHF. The CDR3 DNA reads TGTGCCTGGAGTGGGACACTTAATCAGCCCCAGCATTTT.